The text below deals with one T cell receptor (beta chain). The CDR3 is made up of 16 amino acids. Per germline, CDR1 LGHNA and CDR2 YNFKEQ. Germline trimming cut 3 bases from V and 5 bases from J; bases unmatched to any gene: 10. These data belong to a study of blood T cell repertoires in COVID-19. Profiling relied on immunoSEQ multiplex PCR, and the TCRdb table lists in-frame clones only, not all of them. The table lists about 130,000 clones, more than 70% of them singletons. The clonotype originates from an elderly woman with acute or convalescent COVID-19. V usage is TRBV4-2 and J usage is TRBJ2-1; 7 bases match TRBD2. Sequenced input: peripheral blood. This chain's CDR3 is CASSHRPAGVNNEQFF. CDR3 nucleotide sequence: TGTGCCAGCAGCCATCGTCCGGCGGGAGTGAACAATGAGCAGTTCTTC.